This T cell receptor (beta chain) was obtained from a study of T cell changes during pregnancy in multiple sclerosis. Sequenced by immunoSEQ multiplex PCR; TCRdb stores in-frame clones only, minus some. The sample holds 65,000 to 80,000 clones, about 93% seen once. Germline V CDR1 and CDR2: MNHEY, SMNVEV (reference sequence). This CDR3 has 17 amino acids. The V gene end was trimmed by 2 bases and the J gene end by 0 bases; junction bases not matched to a gene: 10. The receptor was derived from a female donor with multiple sclerosis, enrolled in a pregnancy study. The genes are TRBV27 and TRBJ2-7, with 7 bases lining up with TRBD1. The sample was peripheral blood, taken in the first trimester of pregnancy. The CDR3 sequence: CASSLRGRTGFSYEQYF. The CDR3 nucleotides are TGTGCCAGCAGTTTAAGGGGTCGGACAGGATTCTCCTACGAGCAGTACTTC.